In this sample, the clone carrying this T cell receptor (beta chain) turned up many times. Its cognate antigen is unknown. V shed 8 bases and J shed 8 bases, with 15 bases lying between them. Per germline, CDR1 SNHLY and CDR2 FYNNEI. The CDR3 sequence is 12 residues long. These data belong to a study of T cell repertoires in cytomegalovirus infection. As for the study in general: Alongside well-studied HLA-B-restricted CMV epitopes, recently identified HLA-C-restricted CMV epitopes were also used. Public TCR beta signatures marked donors with CMV infection and the matching HLA. Whole-study findings and limits: The ex vivo response showed dominance by HLA-C-restricted CMV-specific TCR beta clonotypes. The cumulative frequency of public TCR beta families distinguished individuals who carried CMV together with the relevant HLA.

TCRdb processed the reads anew with MiXCR; each CDR3 protein has one entry. The sample comprises fewer than 350,000 distinct CDR3 sequences, 25% to 35% of which are singletons, and around 19% rests with the top ten. This specimen consisted of cultured PBMCs, obtained from culture after CMV antigen stimulation. The receptor's source is a human donor in good health (CMV status not recorded). Some clones in this sample may be carry-over from other donors' samples. The chain couples TRBV2 to TRBJ1-2; TRBD1 is a possible D gene (5 bases). The CDR3, as DNA: TGTGCCAGCGGTCGGAGGAGGGACGGCTACACCTTC. Encoded protein: CASGRRRDGYTF.